The source of this TCR beta chain is a study of cytomegalovirus exposure and HLA in healthy donors. A remark on this clone: Its antigen is undetermined.

Notes on the study in general: Equally common other TCR beta chains were less clonally expanded than HLA-associated ones, a later analysis found. A later analysis revealed that TCR association rates differed between HLA loci, peaking at DRB1 and bottoming out at HLA-C.

This CDR3 is 14 amino acids long. The V end lost 2 bases, the J end lost 4 bases, and 11 bases lay between the germline ends. CDR1 is SEHNR and CDR2 is FQNEAQ in the germline V gene (reference sequence). The study ran its PCR with 60 Vbeta and 13 Jbeta primers. Clones were read by immunoSEQ multiplex PCR, and TCRdb kept only the in-frame ones, dropping some. The repertoire holds about 160,000 clones, with about 80% as singletons. The receptor comes from a man younger than 45 in good health and CMV-seropositive. The sequenced sample consisted of PBMCs. V gene TRBV7-9 combines with J gene TRBJ2-5; D perhaps matches TRBD1 (5 bases). CDR3 sequence: CASSLLSQGETQYF. CDR3 bases: TGTGCCAGCAGCTTACTGTCTCAGGGAGAGACCCAGTACTTC.